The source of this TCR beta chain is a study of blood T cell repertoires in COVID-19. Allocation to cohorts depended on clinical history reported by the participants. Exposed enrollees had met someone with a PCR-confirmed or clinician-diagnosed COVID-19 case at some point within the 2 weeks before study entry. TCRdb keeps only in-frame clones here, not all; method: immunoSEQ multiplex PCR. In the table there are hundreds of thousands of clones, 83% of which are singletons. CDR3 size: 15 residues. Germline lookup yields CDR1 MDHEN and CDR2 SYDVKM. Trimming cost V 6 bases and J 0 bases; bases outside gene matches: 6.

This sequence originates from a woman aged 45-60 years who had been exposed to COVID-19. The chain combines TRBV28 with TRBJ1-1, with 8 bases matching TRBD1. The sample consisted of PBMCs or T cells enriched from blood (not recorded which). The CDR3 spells CASSKKTGVNTEAFF. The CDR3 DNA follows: TGTGCCAGCAGCAAAAAGACAGGGGTGAACACTGAAGCTTTCTTT. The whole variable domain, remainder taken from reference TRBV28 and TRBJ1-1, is DVKVTQSSRYLVKRTGEKVFLECVQDMDHENMFWYRQDPGLGLRLIYFSYDVKMKEKGDIPEGYSVSREKKERFSLILESASTNQTSMYLCASSKKTGVNTEAFFGQGTRLTVV.